The 15 T cell receptor beta chains presented below share a single source sample, sequenced in a study of shared clonotypes between healthy human individuals. Only CD45RO-negative cells positively selected for CCR7 counted as naive CD8 cells, so terminally differentiated effector memory CD45RA+ cells were excluded. The protocol was immunoSEQ multiplex PCR, while the TCRdb copy is restricted to in-frame clones and leaves out a portion. The sample holds fewer than 800,000 clones; about 90% are singletons and the top ten take 20% to 25%. The specimen sequenced was naive CD8+ T cells sorted from blood. Receptors originate from a man under 40 in good health.

V gene TRBV23-1 combines with J gene TRBJ2-7, with 8 bases matching TRBD1. TRBV23-1 carries the ORF label, with uncertain function. The CDR3 has 16 residues. The junction had 7 bases not matched to a gene; V was cut back by 3 bases and J by 0 bases. CDR3 amino acids: CASSQDDRGRSYEQYF. In DNA form, the CDR3 reads TGCGCCAGCAGTCAGGACGACAGGGGTCGCTCCTACGAGCAGTACTTC.

Remarks on this clone: Within the sample, other DNA sequences also encode this same CDR3. The rearrangement joins TRBV27 to TRBJ2-7; D might be TRBD1 (5 bases). The germline V gene has CDR1 MNHEY and CDR2 SMNVEV (reference sequence). The CDR3 is 13 residues long. Trimming took off 2 bases at V and 0 bases at J, with 5 bases between the two ends. Here the CDR3 DNA reads TGTGCCAGCAGTTTAGGGGCCTCCTACGAGCAGTACTTC. This codes for CASSLGASYEQYF.

This chain uses TRBV11-2 with TRBJ2-3, with 10 bases that match TRBD2. Germline CDR1 and CDR2: SGHAT and FQNNGV. The J segment lost 2 bases and the V segment lost 4 bases, leaving 6 bases of the junction unmatched. The CDR3 extends over 16 amino acids. In DNA form, the CDR3 reads TGTGCCAGCAGCTCAAAAGCGGGAGGGACCACAGATACGCAGTATTTT. Translating gives CASSSKAGGTTDTQYF.

The chain uses TRBV28 and TRBJ2-7, with TRBD1 identical over 11 bases. Germline values: CDR1 MDHEN, CDR2 SYDVKM. CDR3 length: 14 amino acids. The V segment lost 7 bases and the J segment 6 bases; nucleotides outside the gene matches: 8. CDR3 DNA: TGTGCCAGCAAAAGCCGGGACAGGGGGTTCGAGCAGTACTTC. Translation gives CASKSRDRGFEQYF.

About this clone: Other DNA sequences in this specimen translate into the identical CDR3. This chain connects TRBV7-9 to TRBJ2-7, with D uncertain. Trimming removed 0 bases from V and 7 bases from J, with 7 bases in between. The CDR3 is 12 residues long. The germline CDR1 and CDR2 sequences are SEHNR and FQNEAQ (reference sequence). The CDR3 sequence is CASSLAVGEQYF. The CDR3 region has the DNA TGTGCCAGCAGCTTAGCGGTAGGGGAGCAGTACTTC. Supplemented by reference TRBV7-9 and TRBJ2-7, the full variable domain reads DTGVSQNPRHKITKRGQNVTFRCDPISEHNRLYWYRQTLGQGPEFLTYFQNEAQLEKSRLLSDRFSAERPKGSFSTLEIQRTEQGDSAMYLCASSLAVGEQYFGPGTRLTVT.

This clone has just a few counts. The V gene is TRBV30, the J gene TRBJ2-7, with 7 bases that match TRBD2. The CDR3 spans 13 residues. The trim removed 7 bases at V and 1 base at J, leaving 7 bases unmatched. Per germline, CDR1 GTSNPN and CDR2 SVGIG (reference sequence). In DNA form, the CDR3 reads TGTGCCTTCCGACCGGGGGGTTCCTACGAGCAGTACTTC. It encodes CAFRPGGSYEQYF. Complete variable domain (other parts from reference TRBV30 and TRBJ2-7): SQTIHQWPATLVQPVGSPLSLECTVEGTSNPNLYWYRQAAGRGLQLLFYSVGIGQISSEVPQNLSASRPQDRQFILSSKKLLLSDSGFYLCAFRPGGSYEQYFGPGTRLTVT.

The chain couples TRBV19 to TRBJ2-1; TRBD1 aligns across 7 bases. The CDR3 covers 15 residues. With V trimmed by 5 bases and J by 4 bases, 8 bases remained unmatched. Germline V gene sequence: CDR1 LNHDA, CDR2 SQIVND (reference sequence). Here the CDR3 reads CASSLDRTGYNEQFF. The DNA of the CDR3 is TGTGCCAGTAGTTTGGACAGGACGGGGTACAATGAGCAGTTCTTC.

J is TRBJ2-5 and V is TRBV4-1, with a weak D call TRBD2 (5 bases). CDR1 is MGHRA and CDR2 is YSYEKL in the germline V gene. Trimming took 0 bases from V and 5 from J, leaving 13 bases between them. This CDR3 has 15 amino acids. The CDR3 loop is CASSQDPGVLETQYF. In DNA form, the CDR3 reads TGCGCCAGCAGCCAAGATCCCGGGGTTTTGGAGACCCAGTACTTC.

This chain links TRBV15 with TRBJ1-4; no firm D call. CDR3 length: 21 residues. The V and J ends lost 6 bases and 1 base respectively, with 30 bases between them. Germline CDR1 LNHNV, CDR2 YYDKDF (reference sequence). CDR3 nucleotide sequence: TGTGCCACCAGTTCTGTTGATAAAGTCAGTTTGGCGGTTGGAACTAATGAAAAACTGTTTTTT. Its protein is CATSSVDKVSLAVGTNEKLFF. The variable domain in full, with the rest retrieved from reference TRBV15 and TRBJ1-4, is DAMVIQNPRYQVTQFGKPVTLSCSQTLNHNVMYWYQQKSSQAPKLLFHYYDKDFNNEADTPDNFQSRRPNTSFCFLDIRSPGLGDTAMYLCATSSVDKVSLAVGTNEKLFFGSGTQLSVL.

The chain is built from TRBV2 and TRBJ2-7; 7 bases agree with TRBD1. The CDR3 extends over 15 amino acids. With V trimmed by 7 bases and J by 0 bases, 9 bases remained unmatched. The germline V gene has CDR1 SNHLY and CDR2 FYNNEI. CDR3: CASTSGQRSSYEQYF. In DNA, the CDR3 is TGTGCCAGCACCTCGGGACAGAGGAGCTCCTACGAGCAGTACTTC.

V is TRBV28 and J is TRBJ2-1; the D is unclear. V shed 5 bases and J shed 2 bases, with 13 bases lying between them. Per the germline V gene, CDR1 is MDHEN and CDR2 is SYDVKM. The CDR3 is made up of 15 amino acids. CDR3 loop: CASSKRPAAYNEQFF. CDR3 coding DNA: TGTGCCAGCAGTAAACGACCGGCGGCCTACAATGAGCAGTTCTTC.

The J gene is TRBJ1-5, the V gene TRBV28; D unclear. Germline V gene data show CDR1 as MDHEN and CDR2 as SYDVKM. This CDR3 contains 15 residues. V lost 5 bases to trimming and J lost 0 bases, with 11 bases between them. The CDR3 sequence: CASSPENFSNQPQHF. DNA for the CDR3: TGTGCCAGCAGTCCGGAGAACTTTAGCAATCAGCCCCAGCATTTT.

The chain carries TRBV27 and TRBJ2-7, with 8 bases identical to TRBD2. Germline CDR1 reads MNHEY; CDR2 reads SMNVEV (reference sequence). The CDR3 is 17 amino acids. The J segment lost 4 bases and the V segment lost 2 bases, leaving 13 bases of the junction unmatched. The CDR3 protein is CASSLLQTAGAEYEQYF. Here the CDR3 DNA reads TGTGCCAGCAGTTTACTCCAAACAGCGGGGGCCGAATACGAGCAGTACTTC.

The chain is built from TRBV7-8 and TRBJ2-7, with 13 positions matching TRBD2. This CDR3 spans 22 amino acids. V trimming: 2 bases; J trimming: 3 bases; junction bases outside the gene matches: 22. Germline V gives CDR1 SGHVS, CDR2 FQNEAQ. This CDR3 is CASSLIPRPGLAGVFINYEQYF. DNA of the CDR3: TGTGCCAGCAGCTTAATACCCCGTCCTGGACTAGCGGGAGTTTTTATTAACTACGAGCAGTACTTC. Complete variable domain (other parts from reference TRBV7-8 and TRBJ2-7): GAGVSQSPRYKVAKRGQDVALRCDPISGHVSLFWYQQALGQGPEFLTYFQNEAQLDKSGLPSDRFFAERPEGSVSTLKIQRTQQEDSAVYLCASSLIPRPGLAGVFINYEQYFGPGTRLTVT.

The chain uses TRBV11-2 and TRBJ2-1, with 11 bases identical to TRBD2. The V and J ends lost 2 bases and 0 bases, in that order; junction bases with no gene match: 3. The CDR3 is made up of 17 amino acids. Germline values: CDR1 SGHAT, CDR2 FQNNGV. The CDR3 protein is CASSLSSGGSSYNEQFF. CDR3 coding DNA: TGTGCCAGCAGCTTATCTAGCGGGGGGAGCTCCTACAATGAGCAGTTCTTC.